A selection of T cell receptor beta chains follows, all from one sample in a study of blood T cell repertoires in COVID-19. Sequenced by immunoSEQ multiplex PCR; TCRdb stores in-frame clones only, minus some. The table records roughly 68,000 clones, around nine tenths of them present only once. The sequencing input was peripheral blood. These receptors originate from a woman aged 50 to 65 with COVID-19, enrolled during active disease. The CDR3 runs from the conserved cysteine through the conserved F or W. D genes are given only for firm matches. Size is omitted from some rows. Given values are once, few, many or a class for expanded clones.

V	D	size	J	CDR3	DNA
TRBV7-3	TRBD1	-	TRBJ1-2	CASSPGTGWSGYTF	TGTGCCAGCAGCCCCGGGACAGGGTGGTCTGGCTACACCTTC
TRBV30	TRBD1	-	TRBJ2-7	CAWSQGQGAFYEQYF	TGTGCCTGGAGTCAGGGACAGGGAGCTTTCTACGAGCAGTACTTC
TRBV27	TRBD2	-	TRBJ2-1	CASRRTSGSVDEQFF	TGTGCCAGCAGAAGGACTAGCGGGAGTGTGGATGAGCAGTTCTTC
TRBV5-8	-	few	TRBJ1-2	CASSLVRAGTFF	TGTGCCAGCAGCTTGGTACGAGCAGGTACCTTCTTC
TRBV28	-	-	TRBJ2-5	CASSPSETQYF	TGTGCCAGCAGTCCCTCAGAGACCCAGTACTTC
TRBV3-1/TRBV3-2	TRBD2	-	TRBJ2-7	CASSQDGLAGNEQYF	TGTGCCAGCAGCCAAGATGGGCTAGCGGGAAATGAGCAGTACTTC
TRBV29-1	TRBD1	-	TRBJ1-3	CSAKYYLPGQGRNTIYF	TGCAGCGCCAAATACTATCTACCGGGACAGGGTAGAAACACCATATATTTT
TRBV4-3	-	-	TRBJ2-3	CASSQDPQDTQYF	TGCGCCAGCAGCCAAGATCCGCAGGATACGCAGTATTTT
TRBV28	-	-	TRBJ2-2	CASSFILTSNTGELFF	TGTGCCAGCAGTTTCATCCTCACATCGAACACCGGGGAGCTGTTTTTT
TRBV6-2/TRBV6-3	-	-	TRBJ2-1	CASSFPGTEQFF	TGTGCCAGCAGTTTTCCCGGGACAGAGCAGTTCTTC
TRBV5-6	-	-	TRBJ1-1	CASSFSTTGMNTEAFF	TGTGCCAGCAGCTTCTCTACGACAGGCATGAACACTGAAGCTTTCTTT
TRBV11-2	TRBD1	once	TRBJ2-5	CASSLGYRGALQTQYF	TGTGCCAGCAGCTTAGGATACAGGGGGGCCCTCCAGACCCAGTACTTC
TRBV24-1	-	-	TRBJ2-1	CATERTVGEQFF	TGTGCCACCGAGCGGACTGTCGGTGAGCAGTTCTTC